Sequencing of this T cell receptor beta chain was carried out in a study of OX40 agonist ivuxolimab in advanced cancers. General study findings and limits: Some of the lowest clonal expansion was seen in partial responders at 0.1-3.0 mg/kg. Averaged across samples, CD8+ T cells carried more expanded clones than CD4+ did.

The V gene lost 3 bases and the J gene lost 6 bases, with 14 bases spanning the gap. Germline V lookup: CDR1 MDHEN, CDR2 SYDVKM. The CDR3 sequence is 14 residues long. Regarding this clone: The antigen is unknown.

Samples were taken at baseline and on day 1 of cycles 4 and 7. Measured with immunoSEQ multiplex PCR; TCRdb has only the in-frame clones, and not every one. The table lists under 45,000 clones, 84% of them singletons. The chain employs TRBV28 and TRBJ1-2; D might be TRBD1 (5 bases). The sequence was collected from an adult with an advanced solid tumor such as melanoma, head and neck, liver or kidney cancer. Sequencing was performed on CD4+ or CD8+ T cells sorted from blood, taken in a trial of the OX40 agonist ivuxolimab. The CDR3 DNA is TGTGCCAGCAGTTTGGAGACAGCAGCCCATGGCTACACCTTC. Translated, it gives CASSLETAAHGYTF.